This TCR beta chain was recovered during a study of cytotoxic CD8 clonotypes in ibrutinib-treated CLL. On the study more broadly: The study recorded mean values of approximately 260,000 productive templates and approximately 94,000 productive rearrangements per sample.

About this clone itself: Its target is unknown.

Regarding the study as a whole: Treatment left the uncommon public clonotypes either contracted or stable in frequency. Upon ibrutinib response clonality rose, and upon progression it fell back toward baseline. T-cell clonality at baseline went above that of age-matched healthy donors and rose and fell with circulating CD8+ T-cell counts.

The CDR3 has 13 amino acids. Germline V gene data show CDR1 as MNHEY and CDR2 as SMNVEV (reference sequence). Trimming left V 3 bases short and J 1 base short, with 5 bases between. TCRdb's table, derived via immunoSEQ multiplex PCR, lists solely in-frame clones and lacks some. The repertoire holds 270,000 or so clones, approximately 76% seen once, with about 5.3% in the top ten. This rearrangement joins TRBV27 to TRBJ2-3; D not resolved. The sequencing used PBMCs, collected at disease progression, from a patient treated with ibrutinib. The receptor's source is a human donor with chronic lymphocytic leukemia. This CDR3 reads CASSFSRTDTQYF. Here the CDR3 DNA reads TGTGCCAGCAGTTTCTCCCGCACAGATACGCAGTATTTT.